This TCR beta chain appears in the sequencing data of a study of shared clonotypes between healthy human individuals. The method was immunoSEQ multiplex PCR; TCRdb's version includes in-frame clones alone and lacks a portion of them. The sample lists fewer than 1.6 million clones, around 98.5% occurring once. This CDR3 is 14 amino acids long. Trimming took 6 bases from V and 3 from J; bases not matched to a gene: 6. Germline V gene lookup returns CDR1 SQVTM and CDR2 ANQGSEA. The receptor was isolated from a man younger than 45 in good health. This chain links TRBV29-1 with TRBJ1-5, with 9 positions matching TRBD1. Source material: naive CD4+ T cells sorted from blood. Indicated subset: CD45RA+ positively selected. CDR3 amino acids: CSVTGTGLNQPQHF. The CDR3 region has the DNA TGCAGCGTAACCGGGACAGGGCTCAATCAGCCCCAGCATTTT.